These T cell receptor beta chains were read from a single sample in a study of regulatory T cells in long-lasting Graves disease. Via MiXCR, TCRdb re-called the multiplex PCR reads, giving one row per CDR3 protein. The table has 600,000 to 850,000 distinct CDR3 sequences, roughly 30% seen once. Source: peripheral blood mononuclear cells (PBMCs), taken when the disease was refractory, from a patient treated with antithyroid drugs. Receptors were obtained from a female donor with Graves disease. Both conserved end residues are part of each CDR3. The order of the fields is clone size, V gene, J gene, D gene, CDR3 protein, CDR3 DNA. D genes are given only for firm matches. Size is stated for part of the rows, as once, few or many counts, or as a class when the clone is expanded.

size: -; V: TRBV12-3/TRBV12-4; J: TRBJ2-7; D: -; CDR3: CASSRYRGVPSYEQYF; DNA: TGTGCCAGCAGTCGATATAGGGGGGTCCCCTCCTACGAGCAGTACTTC
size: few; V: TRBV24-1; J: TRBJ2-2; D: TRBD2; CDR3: CATPVGTSGRKVGELFF; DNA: TGTGCCACCCCGGTCGGGACTAGCGGGAGAAAGGTCGGGGAGCTGTTTTTT
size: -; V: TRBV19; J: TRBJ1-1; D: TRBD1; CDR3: CASSPQDRVGTEAFF; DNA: TGTGCCAGTAGTCCCCAGGACAGGGTCGGCACTGAAGCTTTCTTT
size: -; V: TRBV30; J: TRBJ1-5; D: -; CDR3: CACRDTRLGSNQPQHF; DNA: TGTGCCTGTCGGGACACCCGGTTGGGGAGCAATCAGCCCCAGCATTTT
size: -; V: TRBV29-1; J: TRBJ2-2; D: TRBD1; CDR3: CSVSLIRDRANTGELFF; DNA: TGCAGCGTTAGTTTAATTCGGGACAGAGCGAACACCGGGGAGCTGTTTTTT
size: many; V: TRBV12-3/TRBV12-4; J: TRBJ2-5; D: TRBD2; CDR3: CASSLLAAQETQYF; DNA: TGTGCCAGCAGCCTACTAGCGGCCCAAGAGACCCAGTACTTC
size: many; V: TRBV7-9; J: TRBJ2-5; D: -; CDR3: CASSSRDKETQYF; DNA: TGTGCCAGCAGCTCACGGGATAAAGAGACCCAGTACTTC
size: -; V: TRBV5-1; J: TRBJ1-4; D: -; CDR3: CASSSTLGFVEKLFF; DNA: TGCGCCAGCAGCTCGACATTAGGGTTCGTCGAAAAACTGTTTTTT
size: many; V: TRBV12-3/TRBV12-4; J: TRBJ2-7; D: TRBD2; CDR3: CASSLGSVAGVGYEQYF; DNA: TGTGCCAGCAGTTTAGGTTCCGTAGCGGGAGTGGGTTACGAGCAGTACTTC
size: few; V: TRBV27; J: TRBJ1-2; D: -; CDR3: CASSLIAGTGANYGYTF; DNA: TGTGCCAGCAGCCTTATTGCCGGGACTGGAGCTAACTATGGCTACACCTTC
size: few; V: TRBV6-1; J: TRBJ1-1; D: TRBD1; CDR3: CASSASGTAMNTEAFF; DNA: TGTGCCAGCAGTGCCTCCGGGACAGCCATGAACACTGAAGCTTTCTTT
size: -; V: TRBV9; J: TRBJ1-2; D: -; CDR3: CASSVPGTDTSPYGYTF; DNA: TGTGCCAGCAGCGTCCCGGGGACCGATACGAGCCCCTATGGCTACACCTTC
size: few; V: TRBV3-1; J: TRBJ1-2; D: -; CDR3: CASSQDLEGSRGYTF; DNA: TGTGCCAGCAGCCAAGATTTAGAGGGGAGCAGGGGCTACACCTTC
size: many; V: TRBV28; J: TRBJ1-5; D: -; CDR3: CASSLSASNQPQHF; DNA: TGTGCCAGCAGCCTCTCGGCGAGCAATCAGCCCCAGCATTTT
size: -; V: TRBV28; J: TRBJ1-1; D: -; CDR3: CASSLIQGTTFF; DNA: TGTGCCAGCAGTTTAATCCAGGGGACAACTTTCTTT
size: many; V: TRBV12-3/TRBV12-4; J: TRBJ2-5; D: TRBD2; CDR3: CASSLVRLAGGRGTQYF; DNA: TGTGCCAGCAGTTTAGTCCGGCTAGCGGGAGGACGGGGGACCCAGTACTTC
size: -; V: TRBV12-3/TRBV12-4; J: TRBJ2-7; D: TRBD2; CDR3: CASSWGPTSGYEQYF; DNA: TGTGCCAGCAGTTGGGGACCGACTAGCGGCTACGAGCAGTACTTC
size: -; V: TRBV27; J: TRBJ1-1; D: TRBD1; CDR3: CASSSQGVTEAFF; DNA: TGTGCCAGCAGTTCACAGGGGGTCACTGAAGCTTTCTTT
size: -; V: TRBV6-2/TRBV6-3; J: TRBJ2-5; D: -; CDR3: CASSSPGLRGTQYF; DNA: TGTGCCAGCAGCTCGCCGGGACTCAGGGGGACCCAGTACTTC
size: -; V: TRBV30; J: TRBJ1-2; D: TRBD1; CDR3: CAWSDRGDYGYTF; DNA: TGTGCCTGGAGCGACAGGGGGGACTATGGCTACACCTTC
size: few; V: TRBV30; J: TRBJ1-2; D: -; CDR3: CAWSVDYGYTF; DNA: TGTGCCTGGAGTGTAGACTATGGCTACACCTTC
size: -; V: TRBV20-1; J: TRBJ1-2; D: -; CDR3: CSARDVEYYGYTF; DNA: TGCAGTGCTAGAGATGTAGAGTACTATGGCTACACCTTC
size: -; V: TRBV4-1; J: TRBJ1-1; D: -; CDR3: CASSSQKTGTHF; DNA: TGCGCCAGCAGCTCCCAAAAAACCGGGACCCACTTT
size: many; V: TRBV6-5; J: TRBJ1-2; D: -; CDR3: CASKSLGRVLNYGYTF; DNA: TGTGCCAGCAAGTCACTCGGTCGGGTGCTTAACTATGGCTACACCTTC
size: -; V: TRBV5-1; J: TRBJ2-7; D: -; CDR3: CASSWSESSYEQYF; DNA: TGCGCCAGCAGCTGGAGTGAAAGCTCCTACGAGCAGTACTTC
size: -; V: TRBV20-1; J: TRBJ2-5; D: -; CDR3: CSARSIEERETQYF; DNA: TGCAGTGCTAGATCCATAGAAGAAAGAGAGACCCAGTACTTC
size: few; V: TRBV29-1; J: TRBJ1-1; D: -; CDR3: CSVEDSGRANTEAFF; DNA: TGCAGCGTTGAAGATTCGGGCAGGGCGAACACTGAAGCTTTCTTT
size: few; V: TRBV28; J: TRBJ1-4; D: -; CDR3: CASTPTRGGEKLFF; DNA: TGTGCCAGCACCCCCACCCGGGGGGGTGAAAAACTGTTTTTT
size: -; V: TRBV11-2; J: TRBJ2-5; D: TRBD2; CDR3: CASSLRVPSGSGNQETQYF; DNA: TGTGCCAGCAGCTTAAGGGTGCCTAGCGGGAGTGGGAACCAAGAGACCCAGTACTTC
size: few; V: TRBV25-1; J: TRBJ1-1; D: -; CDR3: CASSDTGFSNTEAFF; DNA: TGTGCCAGCAGTGATACAGGGTTTTCGAACACTGAAGCTTTCTTT
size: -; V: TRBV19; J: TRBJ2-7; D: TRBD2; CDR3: CASSTELASSYEQYF; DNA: TGTGCCAGTAGTACCGAACTAGCGAGCTCCTACGAGCAGTACTTC
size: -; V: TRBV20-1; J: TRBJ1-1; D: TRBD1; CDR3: CSARDSLTGAMNTEAFF; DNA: TGCAGTGCTAGAGATTCCTTGACAGGGGCCATGAACACTGAAGCTTTCTTT
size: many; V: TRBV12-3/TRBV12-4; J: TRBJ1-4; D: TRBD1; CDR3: CASSLGQGTGEKLFF; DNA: TGTGCCAGCAGTTTAGGACAGGGTACGGGTGAAAAACTGTTTTTT
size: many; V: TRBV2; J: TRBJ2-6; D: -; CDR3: CASNYNSGANVLTF; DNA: TGTGCCAGCAATTACAACTCTGGGGCCAACGTCCTGACTTTC
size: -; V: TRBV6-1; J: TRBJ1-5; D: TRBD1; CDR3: CASSPPTGGSQPQHF; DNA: TGTGCCAGCAGTCCACCTACAGGGGGCAGTCAGCCCCAGCATTTT
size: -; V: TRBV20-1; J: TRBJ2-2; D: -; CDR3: CSARGQPGELFF; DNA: TGCAGTGCTAGGGGGCAGCCCGGGGAGCTGTTTTTT
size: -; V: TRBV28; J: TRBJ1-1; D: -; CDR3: CEAAGNTEAFF; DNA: TGTGAGGCCGCGGGGAACACTGAAGCTTTCTTT
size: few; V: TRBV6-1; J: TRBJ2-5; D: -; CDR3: CASTGRREETQYF; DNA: TGTGCCAGCACTGGCAGGCGGGAAGAGACCCAGTACTTC
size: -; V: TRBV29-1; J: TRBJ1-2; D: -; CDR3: CSASPGQGYGYTF; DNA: TGCAGCGCGTCTCCGGGACAAGGATATGGCTACACCTTC
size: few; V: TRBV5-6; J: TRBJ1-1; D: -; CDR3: CASSLLQGIGGTEAFF; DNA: TGTGCCAGCAGCTTGTTGCAGGGTATTGGAGGCACTGAAGCTTTCTTT
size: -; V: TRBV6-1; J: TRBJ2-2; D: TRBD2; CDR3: CASNPGLAGDGTGELFF; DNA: TGTGCCAGCAACCCGGGACTAGCGGGAGACGGCACCGGGGAGCTGTTTTTT
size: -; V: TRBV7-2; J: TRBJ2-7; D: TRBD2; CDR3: CASSFSGSGSYEQYF; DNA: TGTGCCAGCAGCTTTAGCGGGAGCGGCTCCTACGAGCAGTACTTC
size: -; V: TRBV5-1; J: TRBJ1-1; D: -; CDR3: CASSLEASGGAFF; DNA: TGCGCCAGCAGCTTGGAGGCCTCCGGGGGAGCTTTCTTT
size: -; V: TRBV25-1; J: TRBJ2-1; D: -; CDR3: CASGPRDGYNEQFF; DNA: TGTGCCAGCGGCCCGAGGGACGGCTACAATGAGCAGTTCTTC
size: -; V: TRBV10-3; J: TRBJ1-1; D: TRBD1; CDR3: CAINRGSLDTEAFF; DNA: TGTGCCATCAACAGGGGGTCGTTGGACACTGAAGCTTTCTTT
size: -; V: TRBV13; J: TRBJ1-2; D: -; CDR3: CASTLRDINYGYTF; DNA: TGTGCCAGCACCCTCCGGGACATAAACTATGGCTACACCTTC